Sequencing of this T cell receptor (beta chain) was carried out in a study of T cell responses to AZD1222 COVID-19 vaccine. Study results and limitations: The sample set comprised mostly white British donors with more females, and clonal diversity was possibly underestimated. Seropositivity was recorded at baseline in only a handful of AZD1222 recipients.

CDR3 length: 15 residues. Germline V gene sequence: CDR1 SNHLY, CDR2 FYNNEI. V lost 8 bases to trimming and J lost 0 bases, with 14 bases between them. Profiling relied on immunoSEQ multiplex PCR, and the TCRdb table lists in-frame clones only, not all of them. The table has 85,000 to 130,000 clones, over 85% seen once. This clone was recorded once. The antigen remains unidentified. This clonotype was sampled from an adult in good health. V usage is TRBV2 and J usage is TRBJ2-1, with D uncertain. The material sequenced was peripheral blood, taken on day 0 of AZD1222 vaccination. The CDR3 DNA reads as TGTGCCAGCCTCCCTGGCACGAGCTCCTACAATGAGCAGTTCTTC. It is translated as CASLPGTSSYNEQFF.